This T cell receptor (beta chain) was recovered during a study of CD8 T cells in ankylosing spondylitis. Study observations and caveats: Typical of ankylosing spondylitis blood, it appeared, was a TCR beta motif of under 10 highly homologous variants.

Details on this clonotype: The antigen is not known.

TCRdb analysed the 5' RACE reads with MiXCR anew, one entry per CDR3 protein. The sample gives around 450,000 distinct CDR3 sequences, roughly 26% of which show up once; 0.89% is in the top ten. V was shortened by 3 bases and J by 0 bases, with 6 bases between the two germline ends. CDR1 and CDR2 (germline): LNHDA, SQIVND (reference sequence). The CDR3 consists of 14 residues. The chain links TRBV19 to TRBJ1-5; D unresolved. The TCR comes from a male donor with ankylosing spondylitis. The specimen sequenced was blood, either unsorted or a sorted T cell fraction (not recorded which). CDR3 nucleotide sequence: TGTGCCAGTAGTATCACAAATAGCAATCAGCCCCAGCATTTT. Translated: CASSITNSNQPQHF.